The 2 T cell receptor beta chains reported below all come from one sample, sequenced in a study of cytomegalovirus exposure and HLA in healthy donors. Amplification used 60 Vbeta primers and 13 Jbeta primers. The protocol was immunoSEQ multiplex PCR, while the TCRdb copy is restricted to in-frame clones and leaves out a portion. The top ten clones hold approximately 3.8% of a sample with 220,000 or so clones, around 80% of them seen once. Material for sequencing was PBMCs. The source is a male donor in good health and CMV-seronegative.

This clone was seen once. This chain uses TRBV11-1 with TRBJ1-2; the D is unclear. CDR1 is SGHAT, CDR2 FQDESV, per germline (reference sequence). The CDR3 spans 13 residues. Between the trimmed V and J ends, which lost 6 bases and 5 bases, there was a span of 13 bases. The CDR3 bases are TGTGCCAGCAGGACGGAGGACGGGTATGGCTACACCTTC. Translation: CASRTEDGYGYTF.

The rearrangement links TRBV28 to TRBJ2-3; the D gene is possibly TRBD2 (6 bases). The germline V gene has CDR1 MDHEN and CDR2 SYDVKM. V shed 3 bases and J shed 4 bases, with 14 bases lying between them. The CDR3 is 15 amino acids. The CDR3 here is CASSLAGTWADTQYF. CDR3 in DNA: TGTGCCAGCAGTTTGGCGGGGACCTGGGCAGATACGCAGTATTTT. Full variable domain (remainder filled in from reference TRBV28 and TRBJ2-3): DVKVTQSSRYLVKRTGEKVFLECVQDMDHENMFWYRQDPGLGLRLIYFSYDVKMKEKGDIPEGYSVSREKKERFSLILESASTNQTSMYLCASSLAGTWADTQYFGPGTRLTVL.